The next 31 T cell receptor beta chains were all read from a single sample in a study of neoadjuvant anti-PD-1 for oral cavity cancer. Profiling relied on immunoSEQ multiplex PCR, and the TCRdb table lists in-frame clones only, not all of them. The table shows 15,000 or so clones, with approximately 67% occurring only once. Sequencing was performed on PBMCs, taken before nivolumab (anti-PD-1) treatment. The receptors originated from a person aged 35 to 85 with oral cavity squamous cell carcinoma.

The chain employs TRBV19 and TRBJ1-1, with a weak D call TRBD1 (6 bases). Deletions cut 5 bases from V and 6 bases from J, with 13 bases between. CDR3 length: 13 amino acids. Germline V gene sequence: CDR1 LNHDA, CDR2 SQIVND (reference sequence). This CDR3 is CASSGLGAAEAFF. In nucleotides, the CDR3 is TGTGCCAGTAGTGGTTTGGGGGCGGCTGAAGCTTTCTTT.

The rearrangement uses TRBV9 and TRBJ2-3, with 10 bases identical to TRBD1. J lost 5 bases, V lost 3 bases, and 9 bases had no gene match. The CDR3 covers 16 residues. Per germline, CDR1 SGDLS and CDR2 YYNGEE. CDR3 amino acids: CASSAPTGGGGDTQYF. The DNA for the CDR3 is TGTGCCAGCAGCGCCCCGACAGGGGGCGGTGGAGATACGCAGTATTTT.

In this sample, this clone turned up a few times. The rearrangement uses TRBV19 and TRBJ1-5, with a weak D call TRBD1 (6 bases). CDR3 size: 14 residues. The V gene lost 6 bases and the J gene lost 6 bases, with 15 bases spanning the gap. Germline assignment: CDR1 LNHDA and CDR2 SQIVND (reference sequence). The CDR3 DNA is TGTGCCAGTAGGTCGGGACAAACCCGTCAGCCCCAGCATTTT. Translated, it gives CASRSGQTRQPQHF.

This clone occurred a few times. The V gene is TRBV5-8, the J gene TRBJ2-1; possibly TRBD1 for D (5 bases). Trimming removed 5 bases at V and 9 bases at J, with 9 bases between. The germline CDR1 and CDR2 sequences are SGHTS and YDEGEE. This CDR3 comprises 11 residues. As DNA, the CDR3 is TGTGCCAGCAGATATAGGGGTGAGCAGTTCTTC. Translating gives CASRYRGEQFF.

J is TRBJ1-2 and V is TRBV19; D possibly corresponds to TRBD1 (6 bases). CDR1 and CDR2 (germline): LNHDA, SQIVND (reference sequence). This CDR3 has 19 amino acids. V was pared by 4 bases and J by 3 bases, with 27 bases between. CDR3 nucleotide sequence: TGTGCCAGTAGTAGAAACACCAACCTTCTACGGACAGACGACTATGGCTACACCTTC. Amino acids: CASSRNTNLLRTDDYGYTF.

This chain uses TRBV15 with TRBJ2-7; D assignment may be TRBD1 or TRBD2 (6 bases each). V shed 5 bases and J shed 4 bases, with 15 bases lying between them. Germline CDR1 reads LNHNV; CDR2 reads YYDKDF (reference sequence). The CDR3 extends over 14 amino acids. The CDR3 spells CATSQTQGLYEQYF. The CDR3 region has the DNA TGTGCCACCAGCCAAACACAGGGACTTTACGAGCAGTACTTC.

Only one count was recorded for this clone. This chain uses TRBV5-6 with TRBJ2-5; 10 bases fit TRBD2. Trimming at V came to 4 bases and at J to 5 bases, leaving 11 bases not matched to a gene. This CDR3 has 16 residues. Germline lookup yields CDR1 SGHDT and CDR2 YYEEEE. The CDR3 DNA follows: TGTGCCAGCAGCCCCCCCAATAGCGGGGGGAGGGAGACCCAGTACTTC. It codes for CASSPPNSGGRETQYF. The variable domain in full, completed from reference TRBV5-6 and TRBJ2-5, reads DAGVTQSPTHLIKTRGQQVTLRCSPKSGHDTVSWYQQALGQGPQFIFQYYEEEERQRGNFPDRFSGHQFPNYSSELNVNALLLGDSALYLCASSPPNSGGRETQYFGPGTRLLVL.

This clone was seen only a few times. The chain recombines TRBV18 with TRBJ1-5; tentatively, D is TRBD1 (6 bases). V was trimmed by 6 bases and J by 2 bases, leaving 20 bases between them. This CDR3 region has 17 residues. Germline V gene lookup returns CDR1 KGHSH and CDR2 LQKENI. CDR3 residues: CASSLANRERGNQPQHF. CDR3 in DNA: TGTGCCAGCTCTCTTGCTAACAGGGAGAGGGGCAATCAGCCCCAGCATTTT. Full variable domain (rest looked up from reference TRBV18 and TRBJ1-5): NAGVMQNPRHLVRRRGQEARLRCSPMKGHSHVYWYRQLPEEGLKFMVYLQKENIIDESGMPKERFSAEFPKEGPSILRIQQVVRGDSAAYFCASSLANRERGNQPQHFGDGTRLSIL.

The chain links TRBV5-4 to TRBJ2-2; 7 bases agree with TRBD2. The CDR3 covers 17 residues. CDR1 SGHNT and CDR2 YYREEE come from the germline V gene (reference sequence). Trimming cost V 6 bases and J 4 bases; bases outside gene matches: 15. In DNA, the CDR3 is TGTGCCAGCAACTCTGGGAGGGCGGAAGGCCCCACCGGGGAGCTGTTTTTT. Amino acids: CASNSGRAEGPTGELFF.

The chain links TRBV7-8 to TRBJ1-5, with unresolved D. The CDR3 is 13 residues long. V was clipped by 1 base and J by 7 bases, with 8 bases between them. From germline, CDR1 is SGHVS and CDR2 FQNEAQ. CDR3 nucleotides: TGTGCCAGCAGCTTAGGTCGGGAGCAGCCCCAGCATTTT. Translation: CASSLGREQPQHF.

This clone has a handful of counts. J is TRBJ2-1 and V is TRBV18; no definite D call. V lost 3 bases and J lost 9, with 15 bases in between. CDR1 KGHSH and CDR2 LQKENI come from the germline V gene. The CDR3 spans 14 residues. The CDR3 coding sequence is TGTGCCAGCTCACCGGTACATAGCTCGAGTGAGCAGTTCTTC. Translation: CASSPVHSSSEQFF.

This clone appeared a single time. CDR3 DNA: TGTGCCAGCAGTCCCTTAGGACAGGGGGGGGAAAAACTGTTTTTT. Translation: CASSPLGQGGEKLFF. The chain uses TRBV6-6 and TRBJ1-4; 10 nucleotides match TRBD1. The CDR3 extends over 15 amino acids. V shed 5 bases, J shed 8 bases, and the junction held 8 bases outside the gene matches. CDR1 MNHNY and CDR2 SVGAGI come from the germline V gene (reference sequence).

This clone was seen only a few times. The rearrangement uses TRBV2 and TRBJ2-2, with D possibly being TRBD1 or TRBD2 (5 bases each). In germline, CDR1 is SNHLY, CDR2 FYNNEI. Trimming cost V 3 bases and J 4 bases, with 21 bases left between them. The CDR3 length is 18 residues. The CDR3 DNA follows: TGTGCCAGCAGTGAGGGGCAGGCGGGTATGGGCCGCACCGGGGAGCTGTTTTTT. Protein sequence: CASSEGQAGMGRTGELFF.

The chain has TRBV2 and TRBJ1-1; no firm D call. Germline V gene sequence: CDR1 SNHLY, CDR2 FYNNEI. This CDR3 has 13 residues. V was trimmed by 6 bases and J by 1 base, leaving 9 bases between them. CDR3 loop: CASRVDQNTEAFF. CDR3 sequence (DNA): TGTGCCAGCAGGGTCGACCAGAACACTGAAGCTTTCTTT.

Worth noting for this clone: Other DNA variants within this sample encode the same CDR3. This sequence joins TRBV2 and TRBJ2-7; 11 nucleotides match TRBD2. CDR3 length equals 15 residues. Germline V CDR1 and CDR2: SNHLY, FYNNEI. The ends lost 6 bases at V and 3 bases at J; junction bases unmatched: 7. The CDR3 DNA sequence: TGTGCCAGCAGAGGTGGACTAGCGGGCATCTACGAGCAGTACTTC. This gives the protein CASRGGLAGIYEQYF.

The rearrangement links TRBV9 to TRBJ2-2; unclear D gene. The germline CDR1 and CDR2 sequences are SGDLS and YYNGEE. Trimming removed 2 bases at V and 4 bases at J, with 9 bases between. The CDR3 consists of 14 residues. CDR3 coding DNA: TGTGCCAGCAGCGTTGTGGATGGCACCGGGGAGCTGTTTTTT. Translation gives CASSVVDGTGELFF.

The V and J genes are TRBV30 and TRBJ1-4; D possibly corresponds to TRBD1 (5 bases). CDR1 and CDR2 (germline): GTSNPN, SVGIG (reference sequence). V lost 3 bases to trimming and J lost 8 bases, with 13 bases between them. The CDR3 loop spans 13 amino acids. The CDR3 nucleotides are TGTGCCTGGAGCACCGGACGGGGGGAAAAACTGTTTTTT. Its protein is CAWSTGRGEKLFF. The full variable domain, its missing parts supplied by reference TRBV30 and TRBJ1-4, is SQTIHQWPATLVQPVGSPLSLECTVEGTSNPNLYWYRQAAGRGLQLLFYSVGIGQISSEVPQNLSASRPQDRQFILSSKKLLLSDSGFYLCAWSTGRGEKLFFGSGTQLSVL.

The CDR3, as DNA: TGTGCCAGCAGCTTAAGCAGGAGCTCCTACAATGAGCAGTTCTTC. This sequence encodes CASSLSRSSYNEQFF. This chain joins TRBV7-8 and TRBJ2-1; D is unclear. The CDR3 contains 15 residues. Germline CDR1 reads SGHVS; CDR2 reads FQNEAQ. V lost 2 bases and J 0 bases, leaving 8 bases between the germline ends.

The gene calls are TRBV10-3 and TRBJ2-2, with D unclear. The ends were cut back, 0 bases at V and 5 bases at J, with 13 bases in the middle. Germline-derived CDR1 and CDR2 are ENHRY and SYGVKD. The CDR3 is 16 residues long. CDR3 residues: CAISESPAELTGELFF. Here the CDR3 DNA reads TGTGCCATCAGTGAGTCTCCGGCGGAACTTACCGGGGAGCTGTTTTTT.

Only a few counts were recorded for this clone. The chain joins TRBV6-5 to TRBJ2-7; perhaps D is TRBD1 or TRBD2 (5 bases each). Germline V lookup: CDR1 MNHEY, CDR2 SVGAGI. V was cut by 8 bases and J by 5 bases, with 16 bases left in between. The length of the CDR3 is 13 residues. CDR3 sequence reads: CASRGTYWDEQYF. Here the CDR3 DNA reads TGTGCCAGCCGTGGGACGTACTGGGACGAGCAGTACTTC.

The chain recombines TRBV30 with TRBJ2-1, with D perhaps matching TRBD2 (6 bases). Per the germline V gene, CDR1 is GTSNPN and CDR2 is SVGIG (reference sequence). The CDR3 loop spans 15 amino acids. V was shortened by 3 bases and J by 2 bases, with 14 bases between the two germline ends. The CDR3 DNA sequence: TGTGCCTGGAGCTTCAGCGGAGGGCCCTACAATGAGCAGTTCTTC. It specifies CAWSFSGGPYNEQFF. Variable domain in full (rest from reference TRBV30 and TRBJ2-1): SQTIHQWPATLVQPVGSPLSLECTVEGTSNPNLYWYRQAAGRGLQLLFYSVGIGQISSEVPQNLSASRPQDRQFILSSKKLLLSDSGFYLCAWSFSGGPYNEQFFGPGTRLTVL.

This sequence joins TRBV6-1 and TRBJ2-5; no clear D gene. There are 13 residues in the CDR3. V lost 4 bases and J 0 bases, leaving 6 bases between the germline ends. Germline assignment: CDR1 MNHNS and CDR2 SASEGT. CDR3 amino acids: CASSVLYQETQYF. CDR3 sequence (DNA): TGTGCCAGCAGTGTGCTGTACCAAGAGACCCAGTACTTC.

This clone showed up just once. The rearrangement uses TRBV10-3 and TRBJ2-2; D is unclear. The CDR3 consists of 14 residues. V was shortened by 11 bases and J by 4 bases, with 17 bases between the two germline ends. Germline CDR1 reads ENHRY; CDR2 reads SYGVKD. Written as DNA, the CDR3 is TGTGCCCCAATCACCCCGTTAAGCACCGGGGAGCTGTTTTTT. It specifies CAPITPLSTGELFF.

The V and J genes are TRBV9 and TRBJ2-7, with 12 bases aligning to TRBD2. CDR3 length equals 15 residues. In germline, CDR1 is SGDLS, CDR2 YYNGEE. J lost 4 bases, V lost 3 bases, and 5 bases had no gene match. Here the CDR3 reads CASSGWTSGKYEQYF. The DNA of the CDR3 is TGTGCCAGCAGCGGATGGACTAGCGGGAAGTACGAGCAGTACTTC.

The chain links TRBV27 to TRBJ2-7; possibly TRBD2 for D (6 bases). Trimming left V 3 bases short and J 1 base short, with 22 bases between. The germline gives CDR1 MNHEY, CDR2 SMNVEV (reference sequence). The CDR3 totals 18 residues. As DNA, the CDR3 is TGTGCCAGCAGTTTGCGGGGTAACGGAATGACCGGGTCCTACGAGCAGTACTTC. It yields the protein CASSLRGNGMTGSYEQYF.

This rearrangement joins TRBV6-5 to TRBJ2-7; D gene ambiguous. CDR1 is MNHEY, CDR2 SVGAGI, per germline. V shed 6 bases and J shed 0 bases, with 12 bases lying between them. The CDR3 runs to 14 residues. The CDR3 region has the DNA TGTGCCAGCAGCAGACATGTAAGCTCCTACGAGCAGTACTTC. The encoded protein is CASSRHVSSYEQYF.

In its sample, this clone was seen a few times. This chain connects TRBV2 to TRBJ2-2; maybe TRBD1 (6 bases). The CDR3 has 17 amino acids. Germline V lookup: CDR1 SNHLY, CDR2 FYNNEI. Trimming left V 4 bases short and J 1 base short, with 16 bases between. The CDR3 is CASSGTTGTKNTGELFF. The CDR3 coding sequence is TGTGCCAGCAGTGGAACCACCGGGACAAAGAACACCGGGGAGCTGTTTTTT. Full variable domain (rest looked up from reference TRBV2 and TRBJ2-2): EPEVTQTPSHQVTQMGQEVILRCVPISNHLYFYWYRQILGQKVEFLVSFYNNEISEKSEIFDDQFSVERPDGSNFTLKIRSTKLEDSAMYFCASSGTTGTKNTGELFFGEGSRLTVL.

The V gene is TRBV7-9, the J gene TRBJ2-7; 12 bases match TRBD2. The CDR3 extends over 17 amino acids. Looked up from germline, CDR1 is SEHNR and CDR2 is FQNEAQ (reference sequence). V dropped 4 bases and J dropped 5; count of bases not matched to a gene: 12. The CDR3 protein is CASSSNLLAGGPHEQYF. The CDR3 DNA reads as TGTGCCAGCAGCTCCAATCTCCTAGCGGGAGGGCCACACGAGCAGTACTTC.

V gene TRBV7-2 combines with J gene TRBJ2-7; D could derive from TRBD1 or TRBD2 (5 bases each). Trimming cost V 4 bases and J 7 bases, with 14 bases left between them. The CDR3 sequence is 13 residues long. Germline values: CDR1 SGHTA, CDR2 FQGNSA. CDR3 DNA sequence: TGTGCCAGCAGCTCTCCGGGACCTGGAGAGCAGTACTTC. Protein sequence: CASSSPGPGEQYF.

The chain uses TRBV21-1 and TRBJ2-1; TRBD2 reflects the table's D call only, with no check against the DNA. TRBV21-1 is assigned pseudogene status. CDR3 length equals 12 residues. In DNA, the CDR3 is TGTGCCAGCAGCAAAAATAAAAATGAGCAGTTCTTC. Its protein product is CASSKNKNEQFF.

CDR3 coding DNA: TGTGCCAGCAGTTCCCTAGCGGGAGCAGGATACGAGCAGTACTTC. Amino acids: CASSSLAGAGYEQYF. This chain uses TRBV27 with TRBJ2-7, with 10 bases lining up with TRBD2. CDR1 MNHEY and CDR2 SMNVEV come from the germline V gene (reference sequence). Losses at the gene ends were 4 bases for V and 4 bases for J; bases not matched to a gene: 7. There are 15 residues in the CDR3.